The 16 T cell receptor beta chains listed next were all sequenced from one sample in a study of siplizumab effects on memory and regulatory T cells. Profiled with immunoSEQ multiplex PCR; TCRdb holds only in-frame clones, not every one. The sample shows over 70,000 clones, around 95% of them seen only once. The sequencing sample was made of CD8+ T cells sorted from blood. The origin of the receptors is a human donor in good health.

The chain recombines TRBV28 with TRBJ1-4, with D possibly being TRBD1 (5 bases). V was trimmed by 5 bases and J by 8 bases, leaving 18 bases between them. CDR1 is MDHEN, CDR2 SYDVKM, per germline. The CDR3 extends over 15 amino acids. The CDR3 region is CASSQTGVGGEKLFF. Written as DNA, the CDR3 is TGTGCCAGCAGTCAAACAGGAGTGGGAGGGGAAAAACTGTTTTTT.

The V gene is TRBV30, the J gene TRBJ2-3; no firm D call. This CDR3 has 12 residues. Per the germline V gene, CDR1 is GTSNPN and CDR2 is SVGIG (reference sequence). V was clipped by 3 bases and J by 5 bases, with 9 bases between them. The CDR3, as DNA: TGTGCCTGGAGCGCGGTTGGAGATACGCAGTATTTT. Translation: CAWSAVGDTQYF.

This CDR3 reads CSAKPDYEQYF. CDR3 sequence (DNA): TGCAGTGCTAAACCGGACTACGAGCAGTACTTC. The J gene is TRBJ2-7, the V gene TRBV20-1; no reliable D call. The V gene's germline CDR1 is DFQATT and CDR2 SNEGSKA (reference sequence). The CDR3 consists of 11 residues. The germline V and J ends were trimmed by 4 bases and 3 bases, with 7 bases remaining between them.

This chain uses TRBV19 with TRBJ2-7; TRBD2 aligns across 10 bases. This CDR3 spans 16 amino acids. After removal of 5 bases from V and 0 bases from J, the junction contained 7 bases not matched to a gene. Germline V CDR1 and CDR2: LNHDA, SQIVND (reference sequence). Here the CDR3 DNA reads TGTGCCAGTAGTTGGGCAGCGGGAGGGCACTCCTACGAGCAGTACTTC. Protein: CASSWAAGGHSYEQYF.

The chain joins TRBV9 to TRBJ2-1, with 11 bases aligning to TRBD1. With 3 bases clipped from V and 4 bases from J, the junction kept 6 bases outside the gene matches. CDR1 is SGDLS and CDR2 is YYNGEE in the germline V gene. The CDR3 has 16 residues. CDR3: CASSASGTGGYNEQFF. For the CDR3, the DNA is TGTGCCAGCAGCGCGAGCGGGACAGGGGGTTACAATGAGCAGTTCTTC.

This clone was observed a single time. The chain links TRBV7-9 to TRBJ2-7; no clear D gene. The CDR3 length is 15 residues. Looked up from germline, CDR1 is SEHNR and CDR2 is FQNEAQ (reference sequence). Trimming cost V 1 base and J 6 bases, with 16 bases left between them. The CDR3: CASSLEEGIMSEQYF. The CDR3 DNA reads TGTGCCAGCAGCTTAGAAGAAGGGATAATGAGCGAGCAGTACTTC.

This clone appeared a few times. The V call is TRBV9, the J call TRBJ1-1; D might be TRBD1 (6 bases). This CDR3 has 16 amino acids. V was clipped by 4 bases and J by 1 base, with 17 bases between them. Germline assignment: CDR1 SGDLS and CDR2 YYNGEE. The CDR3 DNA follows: TGTGCCAGCAGCCCCAGGGGTACTCTGGGGAACACTGAAGCTTTCTTT. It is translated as CASSPRGTLGNTEAFF.

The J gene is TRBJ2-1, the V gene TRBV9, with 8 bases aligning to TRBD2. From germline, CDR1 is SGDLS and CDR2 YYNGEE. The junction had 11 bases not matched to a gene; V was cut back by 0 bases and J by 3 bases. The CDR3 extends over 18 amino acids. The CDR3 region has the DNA TGTGCCAGCAGCGTAGCGGGAACTAGCGGAGGAGACTACAATGAGCAGTTCTTC. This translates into CASSVAGTSGGDYNEQFF.

The CDR3 spells CASTTGTGPYEQYF. The CDR3 bases are TGTGCCAGTACCACCGGGACAGGCCCCTACGAGCAGTACTTC. This chain uses TRBV19 with TRBJ2-7; 8 positions agree with TRBD1. The length of the CDR3 is 14 residues. Trimming took 7 bases from V and 2 from J; bases not matched to a gene: 7. Germline V lookup: CDR1 LNHDA, CDR2 SQIVND (reference sequence).

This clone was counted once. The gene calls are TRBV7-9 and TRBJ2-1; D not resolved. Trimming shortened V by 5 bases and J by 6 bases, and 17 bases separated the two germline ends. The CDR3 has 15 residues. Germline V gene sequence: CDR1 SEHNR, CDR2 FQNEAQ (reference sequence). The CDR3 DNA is TGTGCCAGCAGCGCCCCAAGCGTAGTTGGCAATGAGCAGTTCTTC. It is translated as CASSAPSVVGNEQFF.

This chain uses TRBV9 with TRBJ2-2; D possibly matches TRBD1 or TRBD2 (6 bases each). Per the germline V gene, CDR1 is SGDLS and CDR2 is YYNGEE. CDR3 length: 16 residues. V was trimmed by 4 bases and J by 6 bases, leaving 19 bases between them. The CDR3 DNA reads TGTGCCAGCAGCCGTCCAGGGGAGGTAATGGCCGGGGAGCTGTTTTTT. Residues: CASSRPGEVMAGELFF.

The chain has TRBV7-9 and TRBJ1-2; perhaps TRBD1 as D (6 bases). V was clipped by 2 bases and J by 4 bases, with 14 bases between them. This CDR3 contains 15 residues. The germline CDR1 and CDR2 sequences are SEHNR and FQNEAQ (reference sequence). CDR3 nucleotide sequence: TGTGCCAGCAGCTTATCAGGGACATTACTCTATGGCTACACCTTC. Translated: CASSLSGTLLYGYTF.

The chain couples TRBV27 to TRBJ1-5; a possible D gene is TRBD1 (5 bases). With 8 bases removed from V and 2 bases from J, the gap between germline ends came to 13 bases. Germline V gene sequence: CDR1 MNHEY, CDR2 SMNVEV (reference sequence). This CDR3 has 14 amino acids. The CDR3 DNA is TGTGCCAGCCAGACAGCGGGGGGCAATCAGCCCCAGCATTTT. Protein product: CASQTAGGNQPQHF.

In DNA form, the CDR3 reads TGTGCCAGCAGCTTGGACGCCGTAAGCGGTCTCTCCTACGAGCAGTACTTC. It is translated as CASSLDAVSGLSYEQYF. The chain joins TRBV5-4 to TRBJ2-7; the D gene is possibly TRBD2 (5 bases). The germline V gene has CDR1 SGHNT and CDR2 YYREEE (reference sequence). CDR3 length: 17 amino acids. Trimming removed 0 bases at V and 0 bases at J, with 16 bases between.

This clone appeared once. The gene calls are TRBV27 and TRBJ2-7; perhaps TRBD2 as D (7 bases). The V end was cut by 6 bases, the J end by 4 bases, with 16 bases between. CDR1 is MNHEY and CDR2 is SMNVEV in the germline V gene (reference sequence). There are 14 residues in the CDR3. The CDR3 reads CASSFGGGSYEQYF. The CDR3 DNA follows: TGTGCCAGCAGCTTTGGGGGCGGGAGTTACGAGCAGTACTTC.

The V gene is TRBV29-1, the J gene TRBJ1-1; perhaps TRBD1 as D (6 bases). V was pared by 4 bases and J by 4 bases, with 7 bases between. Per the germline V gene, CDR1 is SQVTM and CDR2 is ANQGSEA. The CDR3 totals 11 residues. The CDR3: CSVVRGTEAFF. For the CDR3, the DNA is TGCAGCGTTGTCAGGGGCACTGAAGCTTTCTTT.